One and the same sample provided the 24 T cell receptor beta chains below, sequenced in a study of T cell clones after liver transplantation. Profiled with immunoSEQ multiplex PCR; TCRdb holds only in-frame clones, not every one. Of roughly 15,000 clones in the sample, about four fifths were seen once. Sequenced material: CD8+ T cells from blood, taken around 50 months after liver transplant. Receptors originate from a human patient who received a liver transplant. Some of these T cells may belong to the graft donor.

CDR3 sequence reads: CASRPSGNEQYF. Written as DNA, the CDR3 is TGTGCCAGCAGGCCTAGCGGGAACGAGCAGTACTTC. V and J are TRBV6-1 and TRBJ2-7; 9 nucleotides align to TRBD2. Germline assignment: CDR1 MNHNS and CDR2 SASEGT. V dropped 6 bases and J dropped 5; count of bases not matched to a gene: 2. This CDR3 contains 12 residues.

This clone appeared a few times. The J gene is TRBJ2-7, the V gene TRBV5-1, with TRBD1 identical over 12 bases. CDR3 size: 16 residues. V was pared by 0 bases and J by 4 bases, with 5 bases of the junction left unmatched. From germline, CDR1 is SGHRS and CDR2 YFSETQ. In nucleotides, the CDR3 is TGCGCCAGCAGCTTGGGGGACAGGGGGCGCGCATACGAGCAGTACTTC. Translating gives CASSLGDRGRAYEQYF.

The CDR3 DNA is TGTGCCAGCAGCCCCCCGGGGCTAGCGGGGGACTACAATGAGCAGTTCTTC. Amino acids: CASSPPGLAGDYNEQFF. The chain couples TRBV2 to TRBJ2-1; 10 bases map to TRBD2. After removal of 6 bases from V and 3 bases from J, the junction contained 11 bases not matched to a gene. CDR1 is SNHLY, CDR2 FYNNEI, per germline. CDR3 length equals 17 residues.

This clone appeared once. The chain links TRBV5-4 to TRBJ2-7; D perhaps matches TRBD2 (6 bases). The CDR3 loop spans 13 amino acids. CDR1 is SGHNT and CDR2 is YYREEE in the germline V gene (reference sequence). Deletions cut 2 bases from V and 3 bases from J, with 9 bases between. Here the CDR3 reads CASSLEGGYEQYF. In DNA, the CDR3 is TGTGCCAGCAGCTTAGAGGGAGGCTACGAGCAGTACTTC. The whole variable domain, filled in from reference TRBV5-4 and TRBJ2-7, reads ETGVTQSPTHLIKTRGQQVTLRCSSQSGHNTVSWYQQALGQGPQFIFQYYREEENGRGNFPPRFSGLQFPNYSSELNVNALELDDSALYLCASSLEGGYEQYFGPGTRLTVT.

This clone occurred once. V usage is TRBV5-1 and J usage is TRBJ2-7; D might be TRBD1 or TRBD2, each matching 5 bases. The CDR3 length is 14 residues. V gave up 4 bases and J gave up 2 bases, with 13 bases separating them. Per the germline V gene, CDR1 is SGHRS and CDR2 is YFSETQ. DNA of the CDR3: TGCGCCAGCAGCCCAATGGGGGTACCCTACGAGCAGTACTTC. It translates to CASSPMGVPYEQYF.

This rearrangement joins TRBV7-3 to TRBJ2-1, with 12 bases identical to TRBD2. This CDR3 comprises 15 residues. The germline V gene encodes CDR1 SGHTA and CDR2 FQGTGA. The ends lost 5 bases at V and 7 bases at J; junction bases unmatched: 6. The CDR3 is CASSPSGGAGNEQFF. The CDR3 nucleotides read TGTGCCAGCAGCCCTAGCGGGGGGGCCGGGAATGAGCAGTTCTTC.

The V and J genes are TRBV28 and TRBJ2-1; 7 bases are shared with TRBD1. From germline, CDR1 is MDHEN and CDR2 SYDVKM. V was clipped by 10 bases and J by 1 base; unmatched bases: 7. This CDR3 has 14 residues. DNA of the CDR3: TGTGCCACGCTAGGGGGCTTGTCCTACAATGAGCAGTTCTTC. Its protein is CATLGGLSYNEQFF.

V gene TRBV27 combines with J gene TRBJ2-1, with D tentatively TRBD1 (6 bases). CDR3 length: 15 residues. V lost 6 bases to trimming and J lost 10 bases, with 22 bases between them. In germline, CDR1 is MNHEY, CDR2 SMNVEV (reference sequence). The CDR3 DNA reads as TGTGCCAGCAGCACCCAGGGGCGGGTTGTCGGGGAGCAGTTCTTC. It translates to CASSTQGRVVGEQFF.

The chain links TRBV18 to TRBJ2-6; D is uncertain. Deletions cut 3 bases from V and 3 bases from J, with 6 bases between. This CDR3 is built from 14 residues. The germline gives CDR1 KGHSH, CDR2 LQKENI. CDR3 protein: CASSPDDGANVLTF. DNA for the CDR3: TGTGCCAGCTCACCGGACGATGGGGCCAACGTCCTGACTTTC.

CDR3 nucleotide sequence: TGTGCCAGCAGCTCTCTGGTGGGACAGGGATTCGATGAGCAGTTCTTC. Amino acids: CASSSLVGQGFDEQFF. The gene calls are TRBV7-9 and TRBJ2-1, with 9 bases fitting TRBD1. CDR3 length: 16 amino acids. Germline-derived CDR1 and CDR2 are SEHNR and FQNEAQ (reference sequence). With 4 bases clipped from V and 8 bases from J, the junction kept 12 bases outside the gene matches.

This clone was observed a few times. The chain has TRBV18 and TRBJ1-1; D may be TRBD1 (5 bases). This CDR3 is built from 17 residues. Trimming took 0 bases from V and 2 from J, leaving 16 bases between them. Germline V gene sequence: CDR1 KGHSH, CDR2 LQKENI. The CDR3 coding sequence is TGTGCCAGCTCACCACCGGGGACCCTTCTCCCAAACACTGAAGCTTTCTTT. It encodes CASSPPGTLLPNTEAFF.

The J gene is TRBJ2-7, the V gene TRBV7-9; D is unclear. The V gene's germline CDR1 is SEHNR and CDR2 FQNEAQ (reference sequence). This CDR3 contains 13 residues. Trimming removed 3 bases at V and 0 bases at J, with 6 bases between. CDR3 nucleotides: TGTGCCAGCAGCTTTCACATCTCCTACGAGCAGTACTTC. Protein: CASSFHISYEQYF.

This clone is a singleton in its sample. The chain joins TRBV7-6 to TRBJ2-5; 8 bases line up with TRBD2. Trimming removed 5 bases from V and 5 bases from J; junction bases left unmatched: 7. Germline CDR1 and CDR2: SGHVS and FNYEAQ. This CDR3 comprises 14 residues. As DNA, the CDR3 is TGTGCCAGCAGCCTAACCCGGGGGGGGGAGACCCAGTACTTC. The encoded protein is CASSLTRGGETQYF.

The chain joins TRBV5-5 to TRBJ1-5; D remains ambiguous. The CDR3 sequence is 13 residues long. Deletions cut 4 bases from V and 4 bases from J, with 9 bases between. Germline V gives CDR1 SGHKS, CDR2 YYEKEE (reference sequence). The CDR3: CASSEDLNQPQHF. The CDR3 DNA reads as TGTGCCAGCAGCGAAGATCTAAATCAGCCCCAGCATTTT.

The chain joins TRBV27 to TRBJ1-6; D not certain. V was trimmed by 6 bases and J by 9 bases, leaving 6 bases between them. The CDR3 sequence is 11 residues long. Germline V gene lookup returns CDR1 MNHEY and CDR2 SMNVEV (reference sequence). The CDR3 protein is CASRSGSPLHF. The DNA of the CDR3 is TGTGCCAGCAGGTCAGGTTCACCCCTCCACTTT.

This clone was detected a few times. The rearrangement links TRBV11-2 to TRBJ2-1; no clear D gene. Germline V gene sequence: CDR1 SGHAT, CDR2 FQNNGV. This CDR3 has 12 residues. Trimming pared 0 bases from V and 8 bases from J, leaving 5 bases between. CDR3 coding DNA: TGTGCCAGCAGCTTAGACAGTTATGAGCAGTTCTTC. It translates to CASSLDSYEQFF.

J is TRBJ1-1 and V is TRBV6-1; 8 bases fit TRBD1. V lost 8 bases, J lost 3 bases, and 8 bases stayed unmatched. There are 14 residues in the CDR3. CDR1 is MNHNS and CDR2 is SASEGT in the germline V gene. CDR3 region: CASSSTGGYTEAFF. CDR3 coding DNA: TGTGCCAGCTCCTCCACAGGGGGATACACTGAAGCTTTCTTT.

This clone has more than one count but fewer than ten. J is TRBJ2-1 and V is TRBV14; 12 bases fit TRBD2. Looked up from germline, CDR1 is SGHDN and CDR2 is FVKESK. The CDR3 sequence is 15 residues long. The V gene end was trimmed by 2 bases and the J gene end by 10 bases; junction bases not matched to a gene: 6. CDR3 bases: TGTGCCAGCAGCCAACCTAGCGGGGGGGCCGGAGAGCAGTTCTTC. This encodes CASSQPSGGAGEQFF.

The chain couples TRBV5-1 to TRBJ2-7; 8 bases agree with TRBD1. V trimming: 0 bases; J trimming: 6 bases; junction bases outside the gene matches: 5. CDR1 and CDR2 (germline): SGHRS, YFSETQ. The CDR3 runs to 14 residues. CDR3 residues: CASSLGQGLPEQYF. In nucleotides, the CDR3 is TGCGCCAGCAGCTTGGGACAGGGGCTTCCCGAGCAGTACTTC.

The chain carries TRBV7-9 and TRBJ1-1, with D uncertain. V shed 0 bases and J shed 11 bases, with 16 bases lying between them. The CDR3 spans 14 residues. Germline CDR1 is SEHNR and CDR2 is FQNEAQ (reference sequence). DNA of the CDR3: TGTGCCAGCAGCTTAGCGGACCAGTCCCCTCCGGCTTTCTTT. Its protein is CASSLADQSPPAFF.

The rearrangement joins TRBV27 to TRBJ2-1; no firm D call. The CDR3 contains 13 residues. In germline, CDR1 is MNHEY, CDR2 SMNVEV (reference sequence). The germline V and J ends were trimmed by 3 bases and 4 bases, with 7 bases remaining between them. The CDR3 loop is CASSFLGYNEQFF. CDR3 DNA: TGTGCCAGCAGTTTTCTGGGTTACAATGAGCAGTTCTTC.

This chain joins TRBV28 and TRBJ1-5; D unresolved. V was trimmed by 2 bases and J by 1 base, leaving 9 bases between them. Germline V gene sequence: CDR1 MDHEN, CDR2 SYDVKM. The CDR3 is 15 residues long. CDR3 sequence: CASSLRLLSNQPQHF. CDR3 nucleotides: TGTGCCAGCAGTTTACGTCTCTTAAGCAATCAGCCCCAGCATTTT.

The chain couples TRBV4-3 to TRBJ2-7, with 13 bases matching TRBD2. Trimming removed 4 bases from V and 3 bases from J; junction bases left unmatched: 3. The CDR3 is 15 residues long. CDR1 LGHNA and CDR2 YSLEER come from the germline V gene. DNA of the CDR3: TGCGCCAGCAGCCCTAGGACTAGCGGGAGCTACGAGCAGTACTTC. It yields the protein CASSPRTSGSYEQYF.

The rearrangement joins TRBV27 to TRBJ2-6, with TRBD2 as a possible D gene (5 bases). CDR3 length: 16 amino acids. Looked up from germline, CDR1 is MNHEY and CDR2 is SMNVEV (reference sequence). Trimming pared 6 bases from V and 0 bases from J, leaving 12 bases between. CDR3 sequence reads: CASSLLGSSGANVLTF. The DNA of the CDR3 is TGTGCCAGCAGCCTACTAGGGAGCTCTGGGGCCAACGTCCTGACTTTC.